A single T cell receptor (beta chain) is shown here with its context. The antigen is not known. The junction departs from the called germline gene at one end, perhaps through a read error. From germline, CDR1 is SGDLS and CDR2 YYNGEE. There are 14 residues in the CDR3. Study findings and constraints: Whole repertoires were not studied in the larger cohort, only one V-J beta rearrangement. Greatest tumor Treg TCR overlap was with tumor naive CD4+ cells. Tumor memory CD4+ T cell TCR gene usage clustered with blood and lymph node memory CD4+ cells and lymph node naive CD4+ cells.

After constant-region reverse-primer amplification, full-length variable regions underwent semi-nested PCR with Nested Universal Primer A. TCRdb passed the 5' RACE reads through MiXCR, listing each CDR3 protein once. The sample consists of about 50,000 distinct CDR3 sequences, about 28% of them appearing once. The receptor comes from a female donor with breast cancer. V is TRBV9 and J is TRBJ2-2; possibly TRBD1 for D (6 bases). The sequencing sample was made of naive CD4+ T cells sorted from blood. The subset was: naive CD4+ T cells, CD4+CD45RA+CD25-. The CDR3 DNA is TGTGTCAGCAACCCAGGGGCCAGCACCGGGGAGCTGTTTTTT. Residues: CVSNPGASTGELFF. The full variable domain, in which reference TRBV9 and TRBJ2-2 provide the parts outside the CDR3, is DSGVTQTPKHLITATGQRVTLRCSPRSGDLSVYWYQQSLDQGLQFLIQYYNGEERAKGNILERFSAQQFPDLHSELNLSSLELGDSALYFCVSNPGASTGELFFGEGSRLTVL.